This T cell receptor beta chain is drawn from a study of cytomegalovirus exposure and HLA in healthy donors. V lost 4 bases, J lost 4 bases, and 17 bases lay in between. Germline CDR1 and CDR2: SGDLS and YYNGEE. The CDR3 has 15 amino acids. Overall study results and limits: Analysis performed later found roughly 17,000 TCR beta sequences associated with HLA alleles at 0.05 false discovery rate.

For this clone: Its antigen is as yet unknown.

With 60 Vbeta and 13 Jbeta primers, the PCR was carried out. The repertoire was sequenced with immunoSEQ multiplex PCR; TCRdb's copy has only in-frame clones and lacks some. The sample shows approximately 150,000 clones, about 85% of them seen only once. This receptor was obtained from a young man in good health and CMV-seropositive. The chain carries TRBV9 and TRBJ1-1; possibly TRBD1 for D (6 bases). The sequenced sample was PBMCs. This CDR3 reads CASSPRQARVTEAFF. For the CDR3, the DNA is TGTGCCAGCAGCCCTCGACAGGCGCGGGTCACTGAAGCTTTCTTT.